The source of this T cell receptor (beta chain) is a study of OX40 agonist ivuxolimab in advanced cancers. About the investigation overall: Ivuxolimab, which targeted the costimulatory receptor OX40 (CD134), was an agonistic, fully human IgG2 monoclonal antibody. Of the approximately 50 dose-escalation patients, hepatocellular carcinoma was present in roughly 19, melanoma in roughly 15, renal cell carcinoma in 9 and head and neck cancer in 9. The purpose of peripheral TCRbeta sequencing was to test whether ivuxolimab changed TCR sequence diversity and led to clonal T-cell expansion. The monotherapy dose-escalation portion (N ≈ 52 patients) of the phase I ivuxolimab trial is reported in the paper. Partial responses were achieved by three dose-escalation patients, of whom one had hepatocellular carcinoma and two had cutaneous melanoma. Intravenous ivuxolimab was administered to patients every 2 weeks at six dose levels: 0.01, 0.1, 0.3, 1.5, 3 and 10 mg/kg. In the dose-escalation cohort, approximately 82% of patients were male, and the mean age was approximately 60 years, with a range of roughly 20 to 85. Prior anti-PD-1, anti-PD-L1 or anti-CTLA-4 therapy was permitted, and approximately 40% of dose-escalation patients had received checkpoint inhibitors.

What the research found in general, with its limitations: After ivuxolimab, expanded clones were on average more numerous among CD8+ T cells than among CD4+ T cells. Low levels of normalized T-cell clonal expansion were also seen in some patients who did not respond. At doses of 0.1 to 3.0 mg/kg, clonal expansion of both CD4+ and CD8+ blood T cells was observed from baseline to week 6. In the 0.1-3.0 mg/kg groups, partial responders were among the patients with the lowest normalized peripheral clonal expansion, particularly in CD8+ T cells. The antigen specificity of the peripheral T cells that underwent clonal expansion was not determined.

As for this clone: This clone's antigen is unknown. Germline is not matched at one junction end, which may reflect a read error.

CDR1 SEHNR and CDR2 FQNEAQ were looked up in the germline V gene (reference sequence). The CDR3 sequence holds 14 residues, the cysteine and phenylalanine included. Just CDR3 DNA is preserved here, 42 bases in frame from base 1. The trial excluded patients who had a history of autoimmune disease or who were on systemic immunosuppression. In every dose cohort, peripheral blood was drawn for TCR sequencing at baseline, cycle 4 day 1, and cycle 7 day 1. Samples were obtained from an open-label, multicenter, first-in-human phase I dose-escalation trial of ivuxolimab. Adults with locally advanced or metastatic melanoma, renal cell carcinoma, hepatocellular carcinoma or head and neck squamous cell carcinoma were enrolled in the trial. CD4+ and CD8+ T cells were sorted separately from peripheral blood before TCR sequencing. Genomic DNA was extracted from sorted cells for sequencing of the TCRbeta CDR3 region. The immunoSEQ Assay was used for sequencing of TCRbeta CDR3 regions. Entries here come from immuneACCESS through TCRdb and include only in-frame sequences with V and J called. Some clones fail to appear in such tables; in the studies checked, an unresolved V gene covers under half of the shortfall, and the cause of the remainder is unknown. The sample contains 14,000 or so clones, around 60% of them found a single time. Of the sample, 7.5% to 9.5% falls within the top ten clones.

This sequence uses TRBV7-9 and TRBJ2-5; a tentative D match to TRBD2 spans 6 bases. The source was CD4+ or CD8+ T cells sorted from blood, collected in a trial of the OX40 agonist ivuxolimab. The clonotype was recovered from an adult with an advanced solid tumor such as melanoma, head and neck, liver or kidney cancer. The DNA sequence follows: TGTGCCAGCAGCTTAGTGGAGGGGCAAGAGGCCCAGTACTTC. This translates into CASSLVEGQEAQYF. The CDR3, completed at both ends by the reference TRBV7-9 and TRBJ2-5 genes, gives the full variable domain DTGVSQNPRHKITKRGQNVTFRCDPISEHNRLYWYRQTLGQGPEFLTYFQNEAQLEKSRLLSDRFSAERPKGSFSTLEIQRTEQGDSAMYLCASSLVEGQEAQYFGPGTRLLVL.